These 7 T cell receptor beta chains were sequenced from one sample in a study of shared clonotypes between healthy human individuals. Generated by immunoSEQ multiplex PCR, the TCRdb table keeps only in-frame clones and is missing some. The sample lists about half a million clones, roughly 80% occurring once. Sample: PBMCs. Every receptor here comes from a woman aged 40 to 50 in good health. Some clones in this sample may be carry-over from other donors' samples.

The genes are TRBV2 and TRBJ2-7; a possible D gene is TRBD2 (6 bases). Trimming cost V 10 bases and J 1 base, with 20 bases left between them. The CDR3 runs to 15 residues. The germline V gene has CDR1 SNHLY and CDR2 FYNNEI. In DNA form, the CDR3 reads TGTGCCACCACCGGGGGTACCTTTCATTCCTACGAGCAGTACTTC. Translated: CATTGGTFHSYEQYF.

In this sample, this clone turned up a few times. The genes are TRBV6-5 and TRBJ1-1; D call uncertain. V dropped 0 bases and J dropped 4 bases, with 15 bases sitting between them. The CDR3 loop spans 16 amino acids. Per germline, CDR1 MNHEY and CDR2 SVGAGI. In nucleotides, the CDR3 is TGTGCCAGCAGTTACTCGAACGTTGGGTTAGTCACTGAAGCTTTCTTT. Protein sequence: CASSYSNVGLVTEAFF.

The chain carries TRBV7-6 and TRBJ1-6; D might be TRBD1 (5 bases). The CDR3 extends over 16 amino acids. The V and J ends lost 0 bases and 7 bases respectively, with 13 bases between them. Looked up from germline, CDR1 is SGHVS and CDR2 is FNYEAQ. The DNA for the CDR3 is TGTGCCAGCAGCTTAGCCCAGGGCAGGGACAATTCACCCCTCCACTTT. It encodes CASSLAQGRDNSPLHF.

The J gene is TRBJ2-5, the V gene TRBV25-1; the D gene is possibly TRBD1 (6 bases). The V end lost 4 bases, the J end lost 5 bases, and 14 bases lay between the germline ends. The CDR3 has 14 residues. Germline V CDR1 and CDR2: MGHDK, SYGVNS. Here the CDR3 reads CASSVPGAGETQYF. CDR3 coding DNA: TGTGCCAGCAGTGTACCAGGGGCAGGGGAGACCCAGTACTTC.

The chain recombines TRBV28 with TRBJ1-2; possibly TRBD1 for D (6 bases). V lost 8 bases and J 6 bases, leaving 10 bases between the germline ends. CDR1 and CDR2 from the germline V gene are MDHEN and SYDVKM. The CDR3 runs 11 residues. The CDR3 DNA sequence: TGTGCCAGCTGGACAGTAGATGGCTACACCTTC. Amino acid sequence: CASWTVDGYTF.

The V gene is TRBV29-1, the J gene TRBJ2-7; TRBD1 matches at 9 bases. Germline loops: CDR1 SQVTM, CDR2 ANQGSEA. The CDR3 is made up of 15 amino acids. With 7 bases clipped from V and 5 bases from J, the junction kept 15 bases outside the gene matches. The CDR3 loop is CSDRDRATAVDEQYF. The CDR3 bases are TGCAGCGACCGGGACAGGGCAACTGCGGTGGACGAGCAGTACTTC.

This rearrangement joins TRBV5-6 to TRBJ2-3; 7 bases match TRBD1. V shed 2 bases, J shed 6 bases, and the junction held 9 bases outside the gene matches. CDR1 and CDR2 from the germline V gene are SGHDT and YYEEEE. The CDR3 has 15 amino acids. The CDR3 nucleotides read TGTGCCAGCAGCTTAAGCGGACAGGCAATGGATACGCAGTATTTT. Its protein product is CASSLSGQAMDTQYF.